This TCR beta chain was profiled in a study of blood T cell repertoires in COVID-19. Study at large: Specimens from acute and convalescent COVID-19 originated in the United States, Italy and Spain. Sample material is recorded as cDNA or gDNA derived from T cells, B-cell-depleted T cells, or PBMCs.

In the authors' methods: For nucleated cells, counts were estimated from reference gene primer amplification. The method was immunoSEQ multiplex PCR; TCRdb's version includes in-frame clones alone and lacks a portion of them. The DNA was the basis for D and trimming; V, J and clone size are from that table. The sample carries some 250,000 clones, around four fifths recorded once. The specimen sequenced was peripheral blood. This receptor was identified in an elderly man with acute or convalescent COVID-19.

CDR3 region: CASSQSDSGNTIYF. The CDR3 DNA sequence: TGCGCCAGCAGTCAAAGCGACTCTGGAAACACCATATATTTT. The chain recombines TRBV10-2 with TRBJ1-3; D is undetermined. Germline V gene lookup returns CDR1 WSHSY and CDR2 SAAADI. Trimming pared 5 bases from V and 0 bases from J, leaving 8 bases between. The CDR3 length is 14 residues.